The source of this T cell receptor (beta chain) is a study of blood T cell repertoires in COVID-19. Study-level background: Researchers got acute and convalescent COVID-19 samples from the United States, Italy and Spain.

Germline CDR1 and CDR2: LNHDA and SQIVND (reference sequence). The J segment lost 7 bases and the V segment lost 1 base, leaving 7 bases of the junction unmatched. CDR3 size: 16 residues. The authors' processing: Counts of nucleated cells, estimated from reference gene primer amplification, were obtained. Assay used: immunoSEQ multiplex PCR; TCRdb lists only in-frame clones, some missing. That table is the source of V, J and clone size, and D and trimming were worked out from the DNA. The sample yields about 220,000 clones, approximately 80% seen once. The rearrangement links TRBV19 to TRBJ1-6, with 7 bases matching TRBD1. The sequence came from a woman aged 35 to 49 with acute COVID-19. Sequencing input: PBMCs or T cells enriched from blood (not recorded which). The CDR3 sequence: CASSIGGQNGNSPLHF. Written as DNA, the CDR3 is TGTGCCAGTAGTATAGGGGGACAGAACGGGAATTCACCCCTCCACTTT.